A single sample is the source of the 25 T cell receptor beta chains below, sequenced in a study of blood T cell repertoires in COVID-19. The protocol was immunoSEQ multiplex PCR, while the TCRdb copy is restricted to in-frame clones and leaves out a portion. Found here are some 130,000 clones, more than 75% of them singletons; the top ten hold about 16%. The source material was peripheral blood. All receptors come from a woman aged 45-59 years who had recovered from COVID-19.

This clone has only one observation. The rearrangement joins TRBV5-1 to TRBJ2-7; TRBD1 agrees at 10 bases. There are 13 residues in the CDR3. CDR1 and CDR2 from the germline V gene are SGHRS and YFSETQ. Trimming took 2 bases from V and 7 from J; bases not matched to a gene: 3. The CDR3 is CASSFRDRGEQYF. CDR3 DNA: TGCGCCAGCAGCTTCCGGGACAGGGGTGAGCAGTACTTC.

The rearrangement joins TRBV30 to TRBJ1-2; D is possibly TRBD1 (5 bases). V gave up 1 base and J gave up 4 bases, with 13 bases separating them. This CDR3 is built from 14 residues. Germline V gives CDR1 GTSNPN, CDR2 SVGIG (reference sequence). CDR3 residues: CAWSDWAGLYGYTF. The DNA of the CDR3 is TGTGCCTGGAGTGATTGGGCAGGGCTCTATGGCTACACCTTC.

The rearrangement links TRBV2 to TRBJ2-1; D possibly corresponds to TRBD2 (5 bases). The V gene lost 6 bases and the J gene lost 10 bases, with 13 bases spanning the gap. This CDR3 contains 12 residues. CDR1 is SNHLY, CDR2 FYNNEI, per germline. CDR3 nucleotide sequence: TGTGCCAGCAGGGGGAGCGGCGGGGAGCAGTTCTTC. Amino acids: CASRGSGGEQFF.

The chain couples TRBV4-2 to TRBJ1-2; the match to TRBD1 covers 7 bases. Trimming removed 0 bases from V and 5 bases from J; junction bases left unmatched: 12. Per the germline V gene, CDR1 is LGHNA and CDR2 is YNFKEQ. CDR3 length: 17 residues. Here the CDR3 reads CASSQETNFGQVYGYTF. In DNA, the CDR3 is TGTGCCAGCAGCCAAGAGACTAACTTCGGACAGGTATATGGCTACACCTTC.

J is TRBJ1-6 and V is TRBV21-1; the table's TRBD1 call for D was not verified on the DNA. TRBV21-1 is labeled a pseudogene. This CDR3 is built from 14 residues. The CDR3 spells CASSWTGLNSPLHF. CDR3 sequence (DNA): TGTGCCAGCAGCTGGACAGGGCTGAATTCACCCCTCCACTTT.

The chain links TRBV29-1 to TRBJ2-1, with TRBD1 matching 9 bases. The CDR3 sequence is 16 residues long. CDR1 is SQVTM, CDR2 ANQGSEA, per germline. V shed 3 bases, J shed 0 bases, and the junction held 6 bases outside the gene matches. CDR3 amino acids: CSVETPGQGSYNEQFF. The CDR3 DNA is TGCAGCGTTGAGACGCCGGGACAGGGCTCCTACAATGAGCAGTTCTTC.

This chain uses TRBV5-1 with TRBJ1-2; TRBD1 might be the D (6 bases). The germline V gene has CDR1 SGHRS and CDR2 YFSETQ. V was shortened by 4 bases and J by 4 bases, with 14 bases between the two germline ends. The CDR3 loop spans 14 amino acids. This CDR3 reads CASSPSRGSYGYTF. In DNA form, the CDR3 reads TGCGCCAGCAGCCCCTCTAGGGGGAGCTATGGCTACACCTTC.

The chain couples TRBV6-5 to TRBJ1-1; a weak D match, TRBD1 (5 bases). Trimming cost V 6 bases and J 1 base, with 12 bases left between them. The germline V gene has CDR1 MNHEY and CDR2 SVGAGI. This CDR3 has 14 amino acids. The CDR3 DNA follows: TGTGCCAGCAGCCGCTTCACAGGGAACACTGAAGCTTTCTTT. It yields the protein CASSRFTGNTEAFF.

The chain employs TRBV11-1 and TRBJ1-1, with unresolved D. CDR1 is SGHAT, CDR2 FQDESV, per germline (reference sequence). V was shortened by 6 bases and J by 4 bases, with 18 bases between the two germline ends. This CDR3 is 15 amino acids long. CDR3 nucleotides: TGTGCCAGCAGTTCTAGTGCCCGGATGGGCACTGAAGCTTTCTTT. Encoded protein: CASSSSARMGTEAFF.

The chain couples TRBV19 to TRBJ2-3, with D tentatively TRBD2 (6 bases). The V and J ends lost 8 bases and 6 bases respectively, with 9 bases between them. Germline V CDR1 and CDR2: LNHDA, SQIVND (reference sequence). CDR3 size: 11 residues. Here the CDR3 DNA reads TGTGCCAGTGGGGACTTGGATACGCAGTATTTT. This translates into CASGDLDTQYF.

This clone appeared once. The chain links TRBV5-1 to TRBJ1-1; D is ambiguous. The length of the CDR3 is 13 residues. In germline, CDR1 is SGHRS, CDR2 YFSETQ. Deletions cut 0 bases from V and 6 bases from J, with 9 bases between. The CDR3 spells CASSLDARSEAFF. The CDR3 DNA reads TGCGCCAGCAGCTTGGATGCCAGATCTGAAGCTTTCTTT.

The chain couples TRBV9 to TRBJ2-1, with TRBD2 identical over 14 bases. The length of the CDR3 is 15 residues. Looked up from germline, CDR1 is SGDLS and CDR2 is YYNGEE. With V trimmed by 4 bases and J by 12 bases, 9 bases remained unmatched. CDR3 amino acids: CASSLGTSGSIRQFF. DNA for the CDR3: TGTGCCAGCAGCCTCGGGACTAGCGGGAGTATTAGGCAGTTCTTC. Combining the CDR3 with reference TRBV9 and TRBJ2-1 gives the whole variable domain DSGVTQTPKHLITATGQRVTLRCSPRSGDLSVYWYQQSLDQGLQFLIQYYNGEERAKGNILERFSAQQFPDLHSELNLSSLELGDSALYFCASSLGTSGSIRQFFGPGTRLTVL.

This clone was detected once. This sequence joins TRBV15 and TRBJ2-2; D unclear. V was trimmed by 0 bases and J by 1 base, leaving 3 bases between them. The CDR3 contains 14 residues. CDR1 is LNHNV and CDR2 is YYDKDF in the germline V gene (reference sequence). The CDR3 bases are TGTGCCACCAGCAGAGATCTGAACACCGGGGAGCTGTTTTTT. Translated, it gives CATSRDLNTGELFF. The variable domain in full, completed from reference TRBV15 and TRBJ2-2, reads DAMVIQNPRYQVTQFGKPVTLSCSQTLNHNVMYWYQQKSSQAPKLLFHYYDKDFNNEADTPDNFQSRRPNTSFCFLDIRSPGLGDTAMYLCATSRDLNTGELFFGEGSRLTVL.

CDR3 bases: TGTGCCAGTAGTAACGGCGGGGGCTACGAGCAGTACTTC. Residues: CASSNGGGYEQYF. This chain connects TRBV19 to TRBJ2-7, with 7 positions matching TRBD2. V was clipped by 4 bases and J by 3 bases; unmatched bases: 3. CDR1 and CDR2 from the germline V gene are LNHDA and SQIVND (reference sequence). This CDR3 contains 13 residues.

CDR3 region: CASSQDRDDEKLFF. CDR3 DNA sequence: TGTGCCAGCAGTCAAGACAGGGACGATGAAAAACTGTTTTTT. The chain links TRBV2 to TRBJ1-4; 7 bases line up with TRBD1. Germline V gene sequence: CDR1 SNHLY, CDR2 FYNNEI. The CDR3 has 14 amino acids. The J segment lost 6 bases and the V segment lost 5 bases, leaving 6 bases of the junction unmatched. Full variable domain (missing parts from reference TRBV2 and TRBJ1-4): EPEVTQTPSHQVTQMGQEVILRCVPISNHLYFYWYRQILGQKVEFLVSFYNNEISEKSEIFDDQFSVERPDGSNFTLKIRSTKLEDSAMYFCASSQDRDDEKLFFGSGTQLSVL.

The chain joins TRBV7-6 to TRBJ2-7; D possibly corresponds to TRBD2 (6 bases). The CDR3 is made up of 13 amino acids. From germline, CDR1 is SGHVS and CDR2 FNYEAQ. V was shortened by 5 bases and J by 1 base, with 9 bases between the two germline ends. The chain's CDR3 is CASSPGTSYEQYF. The CDR3 region has the DNA TGTGCCAGCAGCCCCGGGACTTCCTACGAGCAGTACTTC.

The J gene is TRBJ1-3, the V gene TRBV24-1, with TRBD1 matching 7 bases. V was pared by 3 bases and J by 6 bases, with 19 bases of the junction left unmatched. CDR1 and CDR2 from the germline V gene are KGHDR and SFDVKD. The CDR3 is made up of 19 amino acids. In DNA form, the CDR3 reads TGTGCCACCAGTGATCCCCCAGTGTGGCCGGGACAGCTCGAAAACACCATATATTTT. Protein product: CATSDPPVWPGQLENTIYF.

The rearrangement joins TRBV19 to TRBJ1-4, with D unclear. The CDR3 loop spans 16 amino acids. Germline loops: CDR1 LNHDA, CDR2 SQIVND (reference sequence). Trimming removed 5 bases from V and 0 bases from J, with 13 bases in between. The CDR3 region is CASSGGSLTTNEKLFF. CDR3 nucleotides: TGTGCCAGTAGTGGAGGCAGCCTAACAACTAATGAAAAACTGTTTTTT.

This clone was picked up a small number of times. The chain has TRBV10-3 and TRBJ2-7, with D perhaps TRBD1 (6 bases). Germline-derived CDR1 and CDR2 are ENHRY and SYGVKD. The V end was cut by 5 bases, the J end by 6 bases, with 20 bases between. CDR3 length equals 15 residues. CDR3 protein: CAISPRDTLGGEQYF. In DNA form, the CDR3 reads TGTGCCATCAGTCCACGGGACACCTTAGGGGGCGAGCAGTACTTC.

The chain carries TRBV5-6 and TRBJ1-5, with D possibly being TRBD1 (6 bases). The germline V gene has CDR1 SGHDT and CDR2 YYEEEE. CDR3 length: 16 residues. Trimming stripped 5 bases from V and 0 bases from J, with 15 bases between. The CDR3 DNA sequence: TGTGCCAGCAGGGTTGGGCCAGGGGCTAGCAATCAGCCCCAGCATTTT. It yields the protein CASRVGPGASNQPQHF.

This chain connects TRBV5-1 to TRBJ2-6; D gene ambiguous. The ends were cut back, 4 bases at V and 0 bases at J, with 5 bases in the middle. Germline CDR1 SGHRS, CDR2 YFSETQ. CDR3 length: 14 residues. The CDR3 is CASSGNSGANVLTF. The CDR3 DNA follows: TGCGCCAGCAGCGGCAACTCTGGGGCCAACGTCCTGACTTTC.

This chain connects TRBV6-2 or TRBV6-3 to TRBJ2-1; TRBD2 matches at 15 bases. V was pared by 2 bases and J by 0 bases, with 5 bases of the junction left unmatched. The length of the CDR3 is 19 residues. Per germline, CDR1 MNHEY and CDR2 SVGEGT. For the CDR3, the DNA is TGTGCCAGCAGTTACCACGGACTAGCGGGAGGGTCCTCCTACAATGAGCAGTTCTTC. Translated, it gives CASSYHGLAGGSSYNEQFF.

The rearrangement joins TRBV3-1 (or the pseudogene TRBV3-2) to TRBJ1-2; tentative D call: TRBD1 (5 bases). V gave up 10 bases and J gave up 8 bases, with 14 bases separating them. The CDR3 covers 11 residues. Germline CDR1 is LGHDT and CDR2 is YNNKEL (reference sequence). The CDR3 coding sequence is TGTGCCACCTGGACAAGCGAGGGCTACACCTTC. Translating gives CATWTSEGYTF.

The rearrangement uses TRBV9 and TRBJ2-7; D possibly corresponds to TRBD1 (5 bases). The CDR3 loop spans 14 amino acids. Trimming left V 4 bases short and J 3 bases short, with 14 bases between. Germline V CDR1 and CDR2: SGDLS, YYNGEE. For the CDR3, the DNA is TGTGCCAGCAGCTCAGGGCCTTCCGACTACGAGCAGTACTTC. Translation: CASSSGPSDYEQYF. Variable domain in full (rest from reference TRBV9 and TRBJ2-7): DSGVTQTPKHLITATGQRVTLRCSPRSGDLSVYWYQQSLDQGLQFLIQYYNGEERAKGNILERFSAQQFPDLHSELNLSSLELGDSALYFCASSSGPSDYEQYFGPGTRLTVT.

The genes are TRBV21-1 and TRBJ1-1. TRBV21-1 is a listed pseudogene. The CDR3 runs 15 residues. CDR3 sequence: CASSKWIMGGTEAFF. In nucleotides, the CDR3 is TGTGCCAGCAGCAAATGGATTATGGGGGGGACTGAAGCTTTCTTT.